One T cell receptor (beta chain) is described in this entry. This sample stems from a study of CD8 T cells in Susac syndrome. When the RNA was reverse transcribed, random hexamers were used with an input of roughly 0.45 to 1 ug. It was immunoSEQ multiplex PCR that amplified TCR beta CDR3 across 54 Vbeta and 13 Jbeta. Using its own MiXCR run on the immunoSEQ multiplex PCR reads, TCRdb lists one record per CDR3 protein. The profile shows hundreds of thousands of distinct CDR3 sequences, about 94% of them singletons. Sequencing of TCR beta covered CD8+ and CD4+ T cells obtained from blood. The multiple sclerosis controls were treatment-naive patients, and their relapsing-remitting disease was stable or active. The authors negatively isolated CD8+ and CD4+ T cells and FACS-enriched TEMRA cells. The sample consisted of CD4+ T cells from PBMCs. The receptor was derived from a human donor with multiple sclerosis.

This CDR3 is CAWIAGTTYTGELFF. CDR3 sequence (DNA): TGTGCCTGGATAGCCGGGACTACTTACACCGGGGAGCTGTTTTTT. The rearrangement joins TRBV30 to TRBJ2-2, with 7 bases lining up with TRBD2. Germline loops: CDR1 GTSNPN, CDR2 SVGIG (reference sequence). CDR3 size: 15 residues. V shed 4 bases, J shed 3 bases, and the junction held 8 bases outside the gene matches.